The 22 T cell receptor beta chains below were found in one sample sequenced in a study of control samples from healthy donors and cancer patients. Repertoires were generated with immunoSEQ multiplex PCR, while TCRdb's copy carries only in-frame clones and drops some. Among 150,000 to 200,000 clones listed, about nine tenths were seen once. Specimen: blood. The source is a woman under 40 in good health.

The rearrangement uses TRBV12-5 and TRBJ1-5, with 8 bases that match TRBD1. Germline V CDR1 and CDR2: LGHNT, FRNRAP. The CDR3 totals 16 residues. V shed 0 bases and J 6 bases; nucleotides not matched to a gene: 7. The CDR3 is CASGLVPGQGGQPQHF. The CDR3 region has the DNA TGTGCTAGTGGTTTGGTACCAGGACAGGGAGGTCAGCCCCAGCATTTT.

The chain links TRBV5-1 to TRBJ2-2, with 14 bases aligning to TRBD2. There are 18 residues in the CDR3. V dropped 0 bases and J dropped 1; count of bases not matched to a gene: 2. The germline gives CDR1 SGHRS, CDR2 YFSETQ. The CDR3 loop is CASSLAGTSGGNTGELFF. The CDR3 DNA reads as TGCGCCAGCAGCTTGGCCGGGACTAGCGGGGGGAACACCGGGGAGCTGTTTTTT.

V gene TRBV19 combines with J gene TRBJ2-6; 7 bases agree with TRBD1. From germline, CDR1 is LNHDA and CDR2 SQIVND (reference sequence). With 4 bases clipped from V and 3 bases from J, the junction kept 3 bases outside the gene matches. The CDR3 consists of 15 residues. The CDR3 protein is CASSTDRVGANVLTF. The CDR3 nucleotides are TGTGCCAGTAGTACCGACAGGGTTGGGGCCAACGTCCTGACTTTC.

The V and J genes are TRBV6-4 and TRBJ1-2; 12 bases agree with TRBD1. Germline CDR1 is MRHNA and CDR2 is SNTAGT. The trim removed 5 bases at V and 6 bases at J, leaving 7 bases unmatched. The CDR3 length is 15 residues. The CDR3 loop is CASSPGTGGADGYTF. CDR3 bases: TGTGCCAGCAGTCCCGGGACAGGGGGCGCGGATGGCTACACCTTC.

Turning to this clone: This specimen includes other DNA sequences encoding the same CDR3. The chain is built from TRBV28 and TRBJ1-3, with D unresolved. The V gene lost 3 bases and the J gene lost 0 bases, with 6 bases spanning the gap. Germline-derived CDR1 and CDR2 are MDHEN and SYDVKM. This CDR3 has 14 amino acids. DNA of the CDR3: TGTGCCAGCAGTTTCGGGGTCTCTGGAAACACCATATATTTT. It codes for CASSFGVSGNTIYF.

The rearrangement links TRBV14 to TRBJ2-1; TRBD2 matches at 11 bases. The ends lost 5 bases at V and 2 bases at J; junction bases unmatched: 2. The length of the CDR3 is 15 residues. CDR1 and CDR2 from the germline V gene are SGHDN and FVKESK. CDR3 region: CASSLLAGAYNEQFF. The CDR3 DNA sequence: TGTGCCAGCAGCTTACTAGCGGGGGCCTACAATGAGCAGTTCTTC. Supplemented by reference TRBV14 and TRBJ2-1, the full variable domain reads EAGVTQFPSHSVIEKGQTVTLRCDPISGHDNLYWYRRVMGKEIKFLLHFVKESKQDESGMPNNRFLAERTGGTYSTLKVQPAELEDSGVYFCASSLLAGAYNEQFFGPGTRLTVL.

J is TRBJ1-5 and V is TRBV6-5, with 9 positions matching TRBD1. This CDR3 contains 15 residues. Germline loops: CDR1 MNHEY, CDR2 SVGAGI. The V gene end was trimmed by 2 bases and the J gene end by 4 bases; junction bases not matched to a gene: 3. CDR3 sequence reads: CASSYDRGGNQPQHF. CDR3 in DNA: TGTGCCAGCAGTTACGACAGGGGGGGGAATCAGCCCCAGCATTTT.

The V and J genes are TRBV6-6 and TRBJ2-7; 11 nucleotides agree with TRBD1. CDR1 is MNHNY, CDR2 SVGAGI, per germline (reference sequence). The CDR3 consists of 14 residues. J gave up 6 bases and V 2 bases, and 3 bases lay outside the gene matches. The chain's CDR3 is CASSYRTGGGEQYF. The CDR3, as DNA: TGTGCCAGCAGTTACCGGACAGGGGGCGGCGAGCAGTACTTC.

V usage is TRBV5-5 and J usage is TRBJ2-2, with TRBD2 identical over 8 bases. Germline V gene lookup returns CDR1 SGHKS and CDR2 YYEKEE (reference sequence). J gave up 0 bases and V 4 bases, and 2 bases lay outside the gene matches. CDR3 size: 15 residues. Written as DNA, the CDR3 is TGTGCCAGCAGCCCGGGGGGGGCGAACACCGGGGAGCTGTTTTTT. This gives the protein CASSPGGANTGELFF.

The chain links TRBV6-1 to TRBJ1-1; D is unclear. The germline V gene has CDR1 MNHNS and CDR2 SASEGT. Trimming stripped 2 bases from V and 4 bases from J, with 8 bases between. The CDR3 loop spans 13 amino acids. The CDR3 nucleotides are TGTGCCAGCAGTGAACAGGTCCCCACTGAAGCTTTCTTT. Its translation is CASSEQVPTEAFF.

A remark on this clone: This sample includes further DNA sequences coding for the same CDR3. This chain's CDR3 is CASSLAGPPNYGYTF. CDR3 bases: TGTGCCAGCAGCTTAGCGGGACCCCCTAACTATGGCTACACCTTC. The chain couples TRBV11-2 to TRBJ1-2, with D possibly TRBD1 on 5 matching bases. The ends were cut back, 1 base at V and 0 bases at J, with 9 bases in the middle. The CDR3 loop spans 15 amino acids. CDR1 SGHAT and CDR2 FQNNGV come from the germline V gene.

This rearrangement joins TRBV30 to TRBJ2-7; the D gene could be TRBD1 or TRBD2 (6 bases each). The CDR3 consists of 14 residues. With 4 bases removed from V and 4 bases from J, the gap between germline ends came to 17 bases. Germline V lookup: CDR1 GTSNPN, CDR2 SVGIG (reference sequence). CDR3 residues: CAWNGGGRKYEQYF. CDR3 DNA: TGTGCCTGGAACGGGGGCGGCAGGAAATACGAGCAGTACTTC.

This clone was observed once. The chain has TRBV11-3 and TRBJ2-5, with 10 bases aligning to TRBD2. The length of the CDR3 is 16 residues. V lost 2 bases, J lost 5 bases, and 8 bases stayed unmatched. The V gene's germline CDR1 is SGHNT and CDR2 YENEEA. This CDR3 is CASSLFNSGRSETQYF. CDR3 DNA sequence: TGTGCCAGCAGCTTATTTAATAGCGGGAGGAGTGAGACCCAGTACTTC.

This clone appeared a single time. This chain joins TRBV27 and TRBJ1-5; 7 bases line up with TRBD1. Germline loops: CDR1 MNHEY, CDR2 SMNVEV (reference sequence). V shed 2 bases, J shed 0 bases, and the junction held 7 bases outside the gene matches. CDR3 length: 17 amino acids. The CDR3 sequence is CASSLTPGGNSNQPQHF. Written as DNA, the CDR3 is TGTGCCAGCAGTTTAACACCAGGGGGTAATAGCAATCAGCCCCAGCATTTT.

The chain carries TRBV11-3 and TRBJ2-7, with TRBD1 matching over 9 bases. Germline V gene sequence: CDR1 SGHNT, CDR2 YENEEA. J lost 3 bases, V lost 2 bases, and 5 bases had no gene match. The CDR3 has 15 residues. The CDR3 DNA reads as TGTGCCAGCAGCTTAATCGCGGGACAGGGCTACGAGCAGTACTTC. As protein: CASSLIAGQGYEQYF.

The CDR3 region is CAWSLGQVNEQFF. The CDR3 DNA follows: TGTGCCTGGAGTCTCGGACAGGTCAATGAGCAGTTCTTC. The chain couples TRBV30 to TRBJ2-1, with TRBD1 identical over 7 bases. The CDR3 is 13 residues long. The trim removed 2 bases at V and 6 bases at J, leaving 4 bases unmatched. Germline loops: CDR1 GTSNPN, CDR2 SVGIG (reference sequence).

The chain has TRBV9 and TRBJ1-3, with D perhaps matching TRBD1 (5 bases). The CDR3 is made up of 15 amino acids. V lost 0 bases and J 3 bases, leaving 10 bases between the germline ends. Germline CDR1 SGDLS, CDR2 YYNGEE. The chain's CDR3 is CASSVVSGGGNTIYF. The CDR3 DNA follows: TGTGCCAGCAGCGTAGTCTCGGGGGGTGGAAACACCATATATTTT.

The chain recombines TRBV27 with TRBJ2-7; 8 bases fit TRBD2. The length of the CDR3 is 15 residues. CDR1 is MNHEY and CDR2 is SMNVEV in the germline V gene (reference sequence). V lost 0 bases, J lost 6 bases, and 7 bases stayed unmatched. The CDR3 coding sequence is TGTGCCAGCAGTTTATCTCGCGGGGGGAGGGGCGAGCAGTACTTC. It translates to CASSLSRGGRGEQYF.

The chain combines TRBV6-5 with TRBJ1-5; TRBD1 is a possible D gene (5 bases). The CDR3 totals 15 residues. Germline V gene sequence: CDR1 MNHEY, CDR2 SVGAGI. Trimming cost V 6 bases and J 0 bases, with 12 bases left between them. The CDR3 spells CASRFRDYSNQPQHF. CDR3 DNA: TGTGCCAGCAGATTCAGGGATTATAGCAATCAGCCCCAGCATTTT.

The genes are TRBV7-9 and TRBJ2-5; 9 nucleotides align to TRBD1. The germline V gene encodes CDR1 SEHNR and CDR2 FQNEAQ (reference sequence). With V trimmed by 0 bases and J by 3 bases, 2 bases remained unmatched. This CDR3 is 15 amino acids long. The CDR3 here is CASSLARDREETQYF. The CDR3 DNA reads as TGTGCCAGCAGCTTAGCGCGGGACAGGGAAGAGACCCAGTACTTC. Full variable domain (remainder filled in from reference TRBV7-9 and TRBJ2-5): DTGVSQNPRHKITKRGQNVTFRCDPISEHNRLYWYRQTLGQGPEFLTYFQNEAQLEKSRLLSDRFSAERPKGSFSTLEIQRTEQGDSAMYLCASSLARDREETQYFGPGTRLLVL.

The V and J genes are TRBV6-6 and TRBJ1-3; D unresolved. CDR3 length: 14 amino acids. V shed 4 bases and J shed 0 bases, with 7 bases lying between them. Germline assignment: CDR1 MNHNY and CDR2 SVGAGI (reference sequence). CDR3 residues: CASSWTASGNTIYF. The DNA for the CDR3 is TGTGCCAGCAGTTGGACGGCCTCTGGAAACACCATATATTTT.

This clone showed up just once. V gene TRBV7-2 combines with J gene TRBJ1-2, with D perhaps TRBD1 (5 bases). Germline CDR1 reads SGHTA; CDR2 reads FQGNSA. This CDR3 is 12 amino acids long. The ends were cut back, 5 bases at V and 6 bases at J, with 10 bases in the middle. The CDR3 loop reads CASSESRDGYTF. The CDR3 nucleotides are TGTGCCAGCAGCGAGAGCAGGGATGGCTACACCTTC. The full variable domain, completed using reference TRBV7-2 and TRBJ1-2, is GAGVSQSPSNKVTEKGKDVELRCDPISGHTALYWYRQSLGQGLEFLIYFQGNSAPDKSGLPSDRFSAERTGGSVSTLTIQRTQQEDSAVYLCASSESRDGYTFGSGTRLTVV.